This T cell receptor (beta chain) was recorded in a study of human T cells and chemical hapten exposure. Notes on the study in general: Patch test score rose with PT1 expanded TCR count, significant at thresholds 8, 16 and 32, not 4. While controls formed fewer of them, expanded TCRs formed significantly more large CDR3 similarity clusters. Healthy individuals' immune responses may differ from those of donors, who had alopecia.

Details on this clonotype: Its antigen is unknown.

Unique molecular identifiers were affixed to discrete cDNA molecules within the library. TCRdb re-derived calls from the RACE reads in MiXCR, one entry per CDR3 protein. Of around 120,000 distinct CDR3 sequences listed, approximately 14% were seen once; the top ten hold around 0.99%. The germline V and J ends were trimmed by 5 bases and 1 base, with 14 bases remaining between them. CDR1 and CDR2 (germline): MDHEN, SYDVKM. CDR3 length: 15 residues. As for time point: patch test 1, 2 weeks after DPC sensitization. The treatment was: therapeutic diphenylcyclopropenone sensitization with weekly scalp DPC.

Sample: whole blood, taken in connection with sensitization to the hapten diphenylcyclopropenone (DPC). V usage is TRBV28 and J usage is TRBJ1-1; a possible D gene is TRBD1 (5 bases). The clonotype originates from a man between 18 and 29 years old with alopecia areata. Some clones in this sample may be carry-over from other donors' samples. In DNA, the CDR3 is TGTGCCAGCAGTCCCCCGGACGGGGGGAACACTGAAGCTTTCTTT. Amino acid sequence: CASSPPDGGNTEAFF.